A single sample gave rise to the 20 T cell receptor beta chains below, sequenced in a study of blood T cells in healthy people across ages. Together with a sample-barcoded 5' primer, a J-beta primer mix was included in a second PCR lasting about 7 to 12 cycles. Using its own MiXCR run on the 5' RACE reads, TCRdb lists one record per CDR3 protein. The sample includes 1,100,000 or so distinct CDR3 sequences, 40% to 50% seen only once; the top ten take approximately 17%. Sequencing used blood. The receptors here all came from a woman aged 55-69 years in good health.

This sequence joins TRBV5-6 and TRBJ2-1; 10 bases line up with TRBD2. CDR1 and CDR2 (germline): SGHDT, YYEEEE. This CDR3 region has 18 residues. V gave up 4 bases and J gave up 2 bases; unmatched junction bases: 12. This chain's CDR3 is CASSGGGLAGDAYNEQFF. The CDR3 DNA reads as TGTGCCAGCAGCGGAGGGGGGCTAGCGGGAGATGCCTACAATGAGCAGTTCTTC.

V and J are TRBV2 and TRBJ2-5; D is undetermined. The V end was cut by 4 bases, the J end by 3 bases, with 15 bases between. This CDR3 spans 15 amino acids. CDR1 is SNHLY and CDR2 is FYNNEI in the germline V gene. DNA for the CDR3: TGTGCCAGCAGTGTAGAAGGGCTCGGCGAAGAGACCCAGTACTTC. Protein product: CASSVEGLGEETQYF.

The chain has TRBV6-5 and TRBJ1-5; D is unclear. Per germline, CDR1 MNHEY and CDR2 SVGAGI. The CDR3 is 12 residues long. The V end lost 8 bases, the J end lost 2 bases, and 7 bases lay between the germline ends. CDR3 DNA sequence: TGTGCCAGCGGGAGGGGCAATCAGCCCCAGCATTTT. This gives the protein CASGRGNQPQHF.

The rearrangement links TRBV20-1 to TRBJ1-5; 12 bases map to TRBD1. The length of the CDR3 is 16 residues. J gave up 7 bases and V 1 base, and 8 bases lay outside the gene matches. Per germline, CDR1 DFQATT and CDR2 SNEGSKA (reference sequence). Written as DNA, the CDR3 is TGCAGTGCTAGAGCCGGGACAGGGGGCGCAGGGCAGCCCCAGCATTTT. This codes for CSARAGTGGAGQPQHF.

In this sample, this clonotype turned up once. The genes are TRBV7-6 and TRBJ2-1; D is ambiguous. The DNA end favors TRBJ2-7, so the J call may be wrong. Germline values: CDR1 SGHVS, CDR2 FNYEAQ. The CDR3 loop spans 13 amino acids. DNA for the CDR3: TGTGCCAGCAGCTTAGCAGCCTACAATGAGCAGTACTTC. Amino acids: CASSLAAYNEQYF.

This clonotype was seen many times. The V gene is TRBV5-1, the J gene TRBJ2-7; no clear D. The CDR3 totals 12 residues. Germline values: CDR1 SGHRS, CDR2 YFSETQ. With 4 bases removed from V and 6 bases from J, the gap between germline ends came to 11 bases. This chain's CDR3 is CASSPDLSEQYF. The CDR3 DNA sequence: TGCGCCAGCAGCCCGGACCTTAGCGAGCAGTACTTC.

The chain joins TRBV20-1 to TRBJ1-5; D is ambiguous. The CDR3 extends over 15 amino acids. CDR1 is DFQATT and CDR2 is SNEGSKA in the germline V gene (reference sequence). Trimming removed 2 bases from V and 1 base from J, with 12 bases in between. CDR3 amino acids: CSARPRDSSNQPQHF. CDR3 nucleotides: TGCAGTGCTAGACCTCGGGATTCGAGCAATCAGCCCCAGCATTTT.

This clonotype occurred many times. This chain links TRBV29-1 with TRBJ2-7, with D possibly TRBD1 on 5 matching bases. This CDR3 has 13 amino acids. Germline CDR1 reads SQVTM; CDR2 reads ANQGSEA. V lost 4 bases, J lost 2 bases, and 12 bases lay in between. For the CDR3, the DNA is TGCAGCGTTGTCCTGACAGTTACCTACGAGCAGTACTTC. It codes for CSVVLTVTYEQYF.

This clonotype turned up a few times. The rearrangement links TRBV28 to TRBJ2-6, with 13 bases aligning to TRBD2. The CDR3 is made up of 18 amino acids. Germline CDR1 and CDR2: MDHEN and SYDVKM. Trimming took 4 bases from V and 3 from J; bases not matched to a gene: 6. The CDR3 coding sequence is TGTGCCAGCAGTTATGGACTAGCGGGAGTCAATGGGGCCAACGTCCTGACTTTC. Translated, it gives CASSYGLAGVNGANVLTF.

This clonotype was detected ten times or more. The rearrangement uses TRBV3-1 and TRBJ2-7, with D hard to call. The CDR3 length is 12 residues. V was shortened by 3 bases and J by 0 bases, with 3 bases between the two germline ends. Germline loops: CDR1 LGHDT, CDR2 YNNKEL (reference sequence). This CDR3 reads CASSQTSYEQYF. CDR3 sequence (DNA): TGTGCCAGCAGCCAGACCTCCTACGAGCAGTACTTC.

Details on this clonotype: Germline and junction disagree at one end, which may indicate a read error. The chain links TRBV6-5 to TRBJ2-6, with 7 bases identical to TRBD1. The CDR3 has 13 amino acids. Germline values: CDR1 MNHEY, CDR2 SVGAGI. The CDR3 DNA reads TGTGCCTGCAGGGGGTATGGGGCCAACGTCCTGACTTTC. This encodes CACRGYGANVLTF.

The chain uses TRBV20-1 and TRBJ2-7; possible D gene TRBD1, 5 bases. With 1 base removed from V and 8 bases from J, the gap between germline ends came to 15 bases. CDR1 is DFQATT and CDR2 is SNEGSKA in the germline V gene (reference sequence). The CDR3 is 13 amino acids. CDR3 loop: CSARVRRTPQQYF. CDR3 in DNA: TGCAGTGCTAGAGTGAGACGGACACCTCAGCAGTACTTC.

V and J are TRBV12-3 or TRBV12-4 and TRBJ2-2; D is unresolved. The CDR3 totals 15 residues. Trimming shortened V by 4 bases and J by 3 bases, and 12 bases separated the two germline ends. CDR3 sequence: CASSSVRVDTGELFF. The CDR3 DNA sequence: TGTGCCAGCAGTTCCGTAAGGGTGGACACCGGGGAGCTGTTTTTT.

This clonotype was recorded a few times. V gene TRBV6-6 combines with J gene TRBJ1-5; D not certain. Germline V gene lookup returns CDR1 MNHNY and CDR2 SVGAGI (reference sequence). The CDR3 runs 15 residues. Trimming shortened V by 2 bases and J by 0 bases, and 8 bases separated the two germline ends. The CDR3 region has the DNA TGTGCCAGCAGTTACGACAACTATAGCAATCAGCCCCAGCATTTT. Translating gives CASSYDNYSNQPQHF.

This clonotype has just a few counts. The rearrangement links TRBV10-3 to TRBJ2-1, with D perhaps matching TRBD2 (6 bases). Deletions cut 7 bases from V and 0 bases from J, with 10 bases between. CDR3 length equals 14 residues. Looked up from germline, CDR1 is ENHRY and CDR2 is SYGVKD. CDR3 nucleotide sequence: TGTGCCATCATCAACGGGAGCTCCTACAATGAGCAGTTCTTC. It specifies CAIINGSSYNEQFF.

CDR3 sequence: CASKGSWWGQETQYF. CDR3 bases: TGCGCCAGCAAGGGGTCCTGGTGGGGACAAGAGACCCAGTACTTC. The chain links TRBV4-1 to TRBJ2-5; tentative D call: TRBD1 (5 bases). The V gene lost 7 bases and the J gene lost 2 bases, with 17 bases spanning the gap. CDR1 is MGHRA and CDR2 is YSYEKL in the germline V gene. This CDR3 is 15 amino acids long.

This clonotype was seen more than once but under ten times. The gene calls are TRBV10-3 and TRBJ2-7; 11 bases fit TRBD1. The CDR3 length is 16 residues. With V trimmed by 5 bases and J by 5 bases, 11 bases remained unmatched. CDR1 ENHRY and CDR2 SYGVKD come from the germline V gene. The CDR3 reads CAISSDRGRLIHEQYF. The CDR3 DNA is TGTGCCATCAGTTCGGACAGGGGGCGTCTTATCCACGAGCAGTACTTC.

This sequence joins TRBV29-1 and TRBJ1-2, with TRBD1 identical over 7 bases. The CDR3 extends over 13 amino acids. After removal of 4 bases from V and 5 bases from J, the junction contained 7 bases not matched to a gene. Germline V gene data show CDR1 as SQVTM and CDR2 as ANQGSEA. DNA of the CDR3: TGCAGCGTTGGGTCAGGGGGTGGGTATGGCTACACCTTC. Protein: CSVGSGGGYGYTF.

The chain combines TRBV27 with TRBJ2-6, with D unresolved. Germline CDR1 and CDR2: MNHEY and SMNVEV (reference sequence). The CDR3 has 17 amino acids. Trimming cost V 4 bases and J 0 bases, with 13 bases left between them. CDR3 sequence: CASSSSQVRSGANVLTF. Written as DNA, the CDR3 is TGTGCCAGCAGTTCCAGTCAGGTTCGCTCTGGGGCCAACGTCCTGACTTTC.

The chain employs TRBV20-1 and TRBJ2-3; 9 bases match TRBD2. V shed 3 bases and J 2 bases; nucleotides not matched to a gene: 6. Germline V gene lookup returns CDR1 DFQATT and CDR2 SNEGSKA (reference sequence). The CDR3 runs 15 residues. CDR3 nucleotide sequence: TGCAGTGCTAGTCAGGCTAGCGGGGCCACAGATACGCAGTATTTT. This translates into CSASQASGATDTQYF.